The sequence of this T cell receptor beta chain was determined in a study of blood T cell repertoires in COVID-19. Study-level background: Sources were T cells, B-cell-depleted T cells, or PBMCs; the material itself was cDNA or gDNA.

The repertoire was sequenced with immunoSEQ multiplex PCR; TCRdb's copy has only in-frame clones and lacks some. In the table there are approximately 90,000 clones, 70% to 85% of which are singletons. The germline V and J ends were trimmed by 5 bases and 4 bases, with 5 bases remaining between them. Germline CDR1 and CDR2: DFQATT and SNEGSKA (reference sequence). The CDR3 has 10 residues. This clonotype was sampled from a human donor in a cohort sampled during active COVID-19. This chain links TRBV20-1 with TRBJ1-2, with D hard to call. Material for sequencing was peripheral blood. CDR3 protein: CSARGYGYTF. As DNA, the CDR3 is TGCAGTGCTCGGGGCTATGGCTACACCTTC.